These T cell receptor beta chains were read from a single sample in a study of vaccination and CD4 T cells after COVID-19. Which antigens these TCRs recognize remains unknown. TCRdb re-derived calls from the PCR reads in MiXCR, one entry per CDR3 protein. The sample consists of 20,000 or so distinct CDR3 sequences, less than 55% of them appearing once. Specimen: CD4+ T cells from blood, cultured in vitro, collected before SARS-CoV-2 vaccination. The receptors come from a human donor who had recovered from COVID-19. Both conserved end residues are part of each CDR3. A D gene is named only where the DNA matches it firmly. Some rows have no size entry. The others give once, few or many, or a class for an expanded clone.

.,few,TRBV20-1,TRBJ2-7,TGCAGTGCGCCTACCGGGACACAACCCTCCTACGAGCAGTACTTC,CSAPTGTQPSYEQYF
.,.,TRBV5-8,TRBJ1-3,TGTGCCAGTTCTTGGTCATCGGGAGGAAACACCATATATTTT,CASSWSSGGNTIYF
.,few,TRBV24-1,TRBJ2-3,TGTGCCACCAGCGTTAACACAGATACGCAGTATTTT,CATSVNTDTQYF
.,.,TRBV6-1,TRBJ1-3,TGTGCCAGCAGGAGACAACTCTCTGGAAACACCATATATTTT,CASRRQLSGNTIYF
.,few,TRBV28,TRBJ2-7,TGTGCCAGCGACAGAGTCGGAGGAGGGGGACGCAACGAGCAGTACTTC,CASDRVGGGGRNEQYF
.,.,TRBV20-1,TRBJ2-7,TGCAGTGCTAGAGAAAGCACCTACGAGCAGTACTTC,CSARESTYEQYF
TRBD2,.,TRBV19,TRBJ2-2,TGTGCCAGCCGCTTAGCGGGAGCAAACACCGGGGAGCTGTTTTTT,CASRLAGANTGELFF
.,.,TRBV5-1,TRBJ1-2,TGCGCCAGCACTAGGACGGGGGCGGACTATGGCTACACCTTC,CASTRTGADYGYTF
TRBD1,.,TRBV11-2,TRBJ2-7,TGTGCCAGCAGCTCGACAGTCGGGGACAGGGGCTACGAGCAGTACTTC,CASSSTVGDRGYEQYF
TRBD1,.,TRBV9,TRBJ1-1,TGTGCCAGCAGCGACGGACAGGGTTTGGCGAACACTGAAGCTTTCTTT,CASSDGQGLANTEAFF
TRBD2,.,TRBV20-1,TRBJ2-3,TGCAGTGCTTTGACTAGCGGAAACATGGGAGATACGCAGTATTTT,CSALTSGNMGDTQYF
.,.,TRBV6-1,TRBJ2-3,TGTGCCAGCAGTACTGGCACAGATACGCAGTATTTT,CASSTGTDTQYF
.,few,TRBV6-4,TRBJ2-3,TGTGCCAGCAGTCCTGAGGGAGGAACTTGGGATACGCAGTATTTT,CASSPEGGTWDTQYF
.,.,TRBV20-1,TRBJ2-5,TGCAGTGCTAGAAACCTAGATCGGGAGACCCAGTACTTC,CSARNLDRETQYF
TRBD2,.,TRBV4-1,TRBJ2-1,TGCGCCAGCAGCCGAGGACTAGCGGGAGTGTCCGGGCAGCAGTTCTTC,CASSRGLAGVSGQQFF
.,few,TRBV21-1,TRBJ1-2,TGTGCCAGCAGCAAAAGTAGGGGTACAACAGCACAAATCTATGGCTACACCTTC,CASSKSRGTTAQIYGYTF
TRBD1,.,TRBV9,TRBJ1-5,TGTGCCAGCAGCGCCGGACAGGGGGCACGTCAGCCCCAGCATTTT,CASSAGQGARQPQHF
.,few,TRBV7-9,TRBJ1-5,TGTGCCAGCAGCTTAGTTGGTCAGCCCCAGCATTTT,CASSLVGQPQHF
.,.,TRBV19,TRBJ2-2,TGTGCCAGTACTACGTCCGGGGAGCTGTTTTTT,CASTTSGELFF
.,few,TRBV7-2,TRBJ2-3,TGTGCCAGCAGCCCCGCGCGGAGCCTAGATACGCAGTATTTT,CASSPARSLDTQYF
.,.,TRBV20-1,TRBJ1-5,TGCAGCGCACAGGGACGCAGGAATAGCAATCAGCCCCAGCATTTT,CSAQGRRNSNQPQHF
.,.,TRBV4-3,TRBJ1-2,TGCGCCAGCAGCCCAAACAAGGGATCAGGGAACTATGGCTACACCTTC,CASSPNKGSGNYGYTF
.,.,TRBV6-5,TRBJ1-1,TGTGCCAGCAGTTCCCCCGGGAGAACGGCGGGGAACACTGAAGCTTTCTTT,CASSSPGRTAGNTEAFF
.,few,TRBV7-2,TRBJ2-7,TGTGCCAGCAGCCCCCACAACGGGGCCTACGAGCAGTACTTC,CASSPHNGAYEQYF
.,.,TRBV4-2,TRBJ2-7,TGTGCCAGCAGCCAAGATGTGGTCGGCTACGAGCAGTACTTC,CASSQDVVGYEQYF
.,few,TRBV15,TRBJ1-5,TGTGCCACCAGCAGGGACTATAGCAATCAGCCCCAGCATTTT,CATSRDYSNQPQHF
TRBD2,few,TRBV7-6,TRBJ2-5,TGTGCCAGCACCAACGAAGGTCTAGCGGGAGAGACCCAGTACTTC,CASTNEGLAGETQYF
TRBD2,.,TRBV19,TRBJ2-1,TGTGCCAGTAACACCCCGGGGGGGACTAGCGGGGACTACAATGAGCAGTTCTTC,CASNTPGGTSGDYNEQFF
.,.,TRBV27,TRBJ2-5,TGTGCCAGCAGTGGAGGGACAGTCCAAGAGACCCAGTACTTC,CASSGGTVQETQYF
TRBD1,.,TRBV20-1,TRBJ1-1,TGCAGTGGCTTCAGGGGGCGAGTTGAAGCTTTCTTT,CSGFRGRVEAFF
TRBD2,few,TRBV27,TRBJ2-3,TGTGCCAGCAGCGCGGGACTAGCGGGAGTGGGCGTGTATACGCAGTATTTT,CASSAGLAGVGVYTQYF
TRBD2,few,TRBV7-3,TRBJ2-5,TGTGCCAGCAGCCTAGCGGGAGCGGGGGAGACCCAGTACTTC,CASSLAGAGETQYF
TRBD1,.,TRBV6-1,TRBJ2-3,TGTGCCAGCAGTGAAGGGCCGGGACAGGGGACAGATACGCAGTATTTT,CASSEGPGQGTDTQYF
TRBD1,.,TRBV28,TRBJ1-4,TGTGCCAACAGTCCAACGGACAGGGATGAACTGTTTTTT,CANSPTDRDELFF